These T cell receptor beta chains were read from a single sample in a study of shared clonotypes between healthy human individuals. Profiling relied on immunoSEQ multiplex PCR, and the TCRdb table lists in-frame clones only, not all of them. The sample includes roughly 2,300,000 clones, roughly 92% seen only once; the top ten take 0.3% to 0.4%. Sequences were obtained from naive CD4+ T cells from PBMCs. These receptors came from a man aged 18-30 years in good health. Some clones in this sample may be carry-over from other donors' samples. Each CDR3 is given with its conserved first and last residue. Fields, in order: CDR3 DNA, CDR3 protein, J gene, V gene, clone size, D gene. A D gene is named only where the DNA matches it firmly. Part of the rows lack a size; the others show once, few, many or a class for expanded clones.

TGTGCCAGTACCCTCTGGGGAGACTATGGCTACACCTTC | CASTLWGDYGYTF | TRBJ1-2 | TRBV19 | NA | NA
TGTGCCAGCAGCCAAGAAGCGGTAAGCACAGATACGCAGTATTTT | CASSQEAVSTDTQYF | TRBJ2-3 | TRBV4-2 | once | NA
TGTGCCAGCAGTTTACAGGGGTCGCGCGCTGAAGCTTTCTTT | CASSLQGSRAEAFF | TRBJ1-1 | TRBV28 | NA | NA
TGTGCCAGCAGTTCCATAGGGACAGGGAACACCGGGGAGCTGTTTTTT | CASSSIGTGNTGELFF | TRBJ2-2 | TRBV27 | NA | TRBD1
TGTGCCAGCAGTGACCCAATAGCGGTTTATTGGGACAATGAGCAGTTCTTC | CASSDPIAVYWDNEQFF | TRBJ2-1 | TRBV6-4 | NA | NA
TGTGCCAGCAGAGACAGCCCTAATCAGCCCCAGCATTTT | CASRDSPNQPQHF | TRBJ1-5 | TRBV2 | NA | NA
TGTGCCAGCTCACCCCAGACACGTGAAAAACTGTTTTTT | CASSPQTREKLFF | TRBJ1-4 | TRBV18 | NA | NA
TGTGCCAGCAGCTCCCCCAGGGGTAGCGCAGATACGCAGTATTTT | CASSSPRGSADTQYF | TRBJ2-3 | TRBV7-9 | NA | NA
TGTGCCAGCAGTTTACCATCCCCCTTTCTTTATTACTACACCTTC | CASSLPSPFLYYYTF | TRBJ1-2 | TRBV28 | NA | NA
TGTGCCAGCAGCGTGGGTCCCCCAGGGAACACCATATATTTT | CASSVGPPGNTIYF | TRBJ1-3 | TRBV5-6 | NA | NA